These 19 T cell receptor beta chains share one sample of origin, sequenced in a study of blood T cell repertoires in COVID-19. Clones were read by immunoSEQ multiplex PCR, and TCRdb kept only the in-frame ones, dropping some. The sample contains over 200,000 clones, 70% to 90% of which appear only once. Sample: peripheral blood. Receptors were obtained from a man aged 25 to 45 who had recovered from COVID-19.

The gene calls are TRBV6-5 and TRBJ2-3; D perhaps matches TRBD2 (6 bases). In germline, CDR1 is MNHEY, CDR2 SVGAGI. The length of the CDR3 is 14 residues. The V end was cut by 6 bases, the J end by 5 bases, with 15 bases between. This CDR3 is CASRLLTGGDTQYF. CDR3 in DNA: TGTGCCAGCAGGTTACTGACCGGGGGAGATACGCAGTATTTT.

The gene calls are TRBV3-1 (or the pseudogene TRBV3-2) and TRBJ2-7; D perhaps matches TRBD2 (5 bases). Trimming took off 4 bases at V and 3 bases at J, with 13 bases between the two ends. The CDR3 length is 14 residues. Germline V gives CDR1 LGHDT, CDR2 YNNKEL (reference sequence). CDR3 protein: CASSPLTRVYEQYF. DNA of the CDR3: TGTGCCAGCAGCCCTTTAACGAGGGTCTACGAGCAGTACTTC.

The chain links TRBV19 to TRBJ1-3, with D perhaps TRBD1 (6 bases). The V and J ends lost 7 bases and 4 bases respectively, with 11 bases between them. The V gene's germline CDR1 is LNHDA and CDR2 SQIVND (reference sequence). This CDR3 has 13 residues. CDR3 bases: TGTGCCAGTATGTGGGGGCTGGGAAACACCATATATTTT. Translation gives CASMWGLGNTIYF.

The V call is TRBV19, the J call TRBJ2-3; maybe TRBD2 (6 bases). The CDR3 covers 15 residues. V lost 8 bases and J lost 4, with 19 bases in between. Germline V gene lookup returns CDR1 LNHDA and CDR2 SQIVND (reference sequence). This CDR3 is CASGRGTGVADTQYF. CDR3 nucleotide sequence: TGTGCCAGTGGCCGTGGGACTGGGGTCGCAGATACGCAGTATTTT.

The chain employs TRBV9 and TRBJ2-2, with 7 positions matching TRBD1. The V gene's germline CDR1 is SGDLS and CDR2 YYNGEE. The CDR3 is 15 amino acids. With V trimmed by 1 base and J by 4 bases, 4 bases remained unmatched. The CDR3 nucleotides are TGTGCCAGCAGCGTAAGGGACAGCTTCACCGGGGAGCTGTTTTTT. This translates into CASSVRDSFTGELFF.

CDR3: CASSFKGADTQYF. The CDR3 DNA is TGTGCCAGCAGTTTTAAGGGGGCAGATACGCAGTATTTT. This chain joins TRBV12-3 or TRBV12-4 and TRBJ2-3; a weak D match, TRBD1 (6 bases). Trimming took 3 bases from V and 4 from J, leaving 8 bases between them. The CDR3 sequence is 13 residues long.

The chain couples TRBV7-9 to TRBJ1-1; D ambiguous. The V end was cut by 1 base, the J end by 4 bases, with 10 bases between. Germline V gene data show CDR1 as SEHNR and CDR2 as FQNEAQ (reference sequence). The CDR3 is made up of 14 amino acids. CDR3: CASSLGWEGTEAFF. The DNA of the CDR3 is TGTGCCAGCAGCTTAGGATGGGAGGGCACTGAAGCTTTCTTT.

The CDR3: CATLLGQTNTGELFF. CDR3 nucleotide sequence: TGTGCCACCCTTTTAGGACAGACCAACACCGGGGAGCTGTTTTTT. The chain combines TRBV10-3 with TRBJ2-2; D is perhaps TRBD1 (6 bases). Trimming stripped 10 bases from V and 2 bases from J, with 17 bases between. Looked up from germline, CDR1 is ENHRY and CDR2 is SYGVKD. This CDR3 has 15 amino acids.

CDR3 bases: TGTGCCAGCAGCCAATCTGCGGGGGGGCACACAGATACGCAGTATTTT. Its protein product is CASSQSAGGHTDTQYF. The rearrangement links TRBV4-2 to TRBJ2-3, with 9 nucleotides matching TRBD2. Germline trimming cut 2 bases from V and 2 bases from J; bases unmatched to any gene: 5. Per germline, CDR1 LGHNA and CDR2 YNFKEQ. The CDR3 runs to 16 residues.

The rearrangement uses TRBV6-5 and TRBJ1-2; D unresolved. Germline V lookup: CDR1 MNHEY, CDR2 SVGAGI. V was cut by 0 bases and J by 4 bases, with 12 bases left in between. The CDR3 extends over 15 amino acids. The DNA of the CDR3 is TGTGCCAGCAGTTACTCGAGAGCAAAATCCTATGGCTACACCTTC. Protein sequence: CASSYSRAKSYGYTF.

This sequence joins TRBV7-9 and TRBJ1-1; D is unclear. This CDR3 contains 13 residues. Germline lookup yields CDR1 SEHNR and CDR2 FQNEAQ (reference sequence). The V and J ends lost 5 bases and 1 base respectively, with 8 bases between them. In DNA form, the CDR3 reads TGTGCCAGCAGCCCCATTAGGAACACTGAAGCTTTCTTT. As protein: CASSPIRNTEAFF.

The rearrangement links TRBV10-2 to TRBJ1-5; D gene ambiguous. The length of the CDR3 is 18 residues. Germline-derived CDR1 and CDR2 are WSHSY and SAAADI. The ends were cut back, 3 bases at V and 5 bases at J, with 23 bases in the middle. The CDR3 protein is CASSENPLSPGRDQPQHF. DNA for the CDR3: TGCGCCAGCAGTGAAAACCCCCTCAGCCCGGGAAGGGATCAGCCCCAGCATTTT.

The J gene is TRBJ1-2, the V gene TRBV5-3; TRBD1 aligns across 9 bases. TRBV5-3 is placed among ORFs of uncertain function. With 3 bases clipped from V and 0 bases from J, the junction kept 9 bases outside the gene matches. The CDR3 is made up of 17 amino acids. In DNA, the CDR3 is TGTGCCAGAAGCTGCGGGACAGGGAAGGGGGCTAACTATGGCTACACCTTC. It is translated as CARSCGTGKGANYGYTF.

The chain has TRBV6-2 or TRBV6-3 and TRBJ2-7, with D perhaps matching TRBD2 (6 bases). There are 15 residues in the CDR3. The germline gives CDR1 MNHEY, CDR2 SVGEGT. V was clipped by 0 bases and J by 3 bases, with 12 bases between them. The CDR3 nucleotides are TGTGCCAGCAGTTACTCTTCGGGACTCCGCTACGAGCAGTACTTC. It translates to CASSYSSGLRYEQYF.

V gene TRBV6-6 combines with J gene TRBJ1-5; D gene ambiguous. Trimming took 7 bases from V and 4 from J, leaving 14 bases between them. CDR3 size: 14 residues. Germline-derived CDR1 and CDR2 are MNHNY and SVGAGI (reference sequence). The CDR3 DNA follows: TGTGCCAGCATCTTTAACTCCGTGAATCAGCCCCAGCATTTT. The encoded protein is CASIFNSVNQPQHF.

The chain employs TRBV19 and TRBJ1-2; D might be TRBD1 (5 bases). V lost 6 bases and J lost 3, with 11 bases in between. Germline V lookup: CDR1 LNHDA, CDR2 SQIVND (reference sequence). CDR3 length: 13 amino acids. Here the CDR3 DNA reads TGTGCCAGTAGCCCACAGGTGTACTATGGCTACACCTTC. Protein sequence: CASSPQVYYGYTF.

The J gene is TRBJ1-2, the V gene TRBV27; TRBD1 matches 7 bases. V lost 5 bases, J lost 8 bases, and 8 bases stayed unmatched. Germline loops: CDR1 MNHEY, CDR2 SMNVEV (reference sequence). CDR3 length equals 13 residues. The CDR3 sequence: CASSTIGGLGYTF. The CDR3 nucleotides are TGTGCCAGCAGTACGATAGGGGGCTTGGGCTACACCTTC.

The chain combines TRBV28 with TRBJ2-5, with 9 bases matching TRBD1. The CDR3 is 12 residues long. Per the germline V gene, CDR1 is MDHEN and CDR2 is SYDVKM. The V gene end was trimmed by 8 bases and the J gene end by 6 bases; junction bases not matched to a gene: 4. The CDR3 sequence is CASFHRGQTQYF. CDR3 DNA: TGTGCCAGCTTTCACAGGGGGCAGACCCAGTACTTC.

The rearrangement links TRBV5-1 to TRBJ1-1, with 7 bases matching TRBD1. The CDR3 consists of 13 residues. The junction had 4 bases not matched to a gene; V was cut back by 4 bases and J by 4 bases. Germline V gives CDR1 SGHRS, CDR2 YFSETQ. CDR3 region: CASSPTGSTEAFF. CDR3 nucleotide sequence: TGCGCCAGCAGCCCGACAGGGTCCACTGAAGCTTTCTTT.